These 3 T cell receptor beta chains were sequenced from one sample in a study of T cells in Graves' hyperthyroidism and ophthalmopathy. From RNA transcripts, TCR beta CDR3 regions were amplified. The HTBI primer set drove a first-round RT-PCR of the TCR CDR3. TCRdb reanalysed the multiplex PCR reads using MiXCR and keeps one entry per CDR3 protein. The data hold over 400,000 distinct CDR3 sequences, with 14% to 15% observed a single time. Specimen: blood. The receptors shown here come from a man aged 18 to 30 with Graves' ophthalmopathy.

This clonotype was counted many times. The chain couples TRBV15 to TRBJ2-3; D is undetermined. This CDR3 is built from 12 residues. V lost 7 bases and J 0 bases, leaving 5 bases between the germline ends. Per the germline V gene, CDR1 is LNHNV and CDR2 is YYDKDF (reference sequence). The CDR3 DNA reads as TGTGCCACCACGAGCAGCACAGATACGCAGTATTTT. Protein sequence: CATTSSTDTQYF.

Many counts were recorded for this clonotype. The chain joins TRBV5-1 to TRBJ2-4, with D possibly matching TRBD2 (5 bases). Trimming took 4 bases from V and 2 from J, leaving 19 bases between them. The CDR3 is 17 amino acids. The germline V gene has CDR1 SGHRS and CDR2 YFSETQ. The CDR3 coding sequence is TGCGCCAGCAGCCCTGGACTCTTCTCCGTACCCAAAAACATTCAGTACTTC. This codes for CASSPGLFSVPKNIQYF.

This rearrangement joins TRBV18 to TRBJ2-1, with 11 bases that match TRBD2. V was pared by 1 base and J by 5 bases, with 7 bases of the junction left unmatched. CDR3 length equals 17 residues. CDR1 is KGHSH, CDR2 LQKENI, per germline. CDR3 in amino acids: CASSPRVLAGADNEQFF. CDR3 DNA sequence: TGTGCCAGCTCACCACGGGTACTAGCGGGAGCCGACAATGAGCAGTTCTTC.